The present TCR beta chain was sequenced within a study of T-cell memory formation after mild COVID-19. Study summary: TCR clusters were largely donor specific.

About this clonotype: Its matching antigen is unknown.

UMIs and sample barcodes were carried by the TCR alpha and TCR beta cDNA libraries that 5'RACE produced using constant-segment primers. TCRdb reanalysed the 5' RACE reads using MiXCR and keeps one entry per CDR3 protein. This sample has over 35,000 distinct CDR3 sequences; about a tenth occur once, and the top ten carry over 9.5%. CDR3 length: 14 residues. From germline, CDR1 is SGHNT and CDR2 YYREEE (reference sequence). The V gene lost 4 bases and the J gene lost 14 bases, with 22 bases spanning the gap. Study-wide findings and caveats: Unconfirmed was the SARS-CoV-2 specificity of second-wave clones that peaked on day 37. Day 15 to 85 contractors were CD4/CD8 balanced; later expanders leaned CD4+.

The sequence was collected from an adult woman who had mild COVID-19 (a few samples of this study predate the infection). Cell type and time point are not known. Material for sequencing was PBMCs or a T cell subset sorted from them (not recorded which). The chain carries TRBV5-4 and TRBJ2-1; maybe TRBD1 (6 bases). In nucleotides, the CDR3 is TGTGCCAGCAGCCCGCAAACAGGGATATATTTAAAGTTCTTC. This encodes CASSPQTGIYLKFF.